This T cell receptor (beta chain) was identified in a study of T cell changes during pregnancy in multiple sclerosis. Method: immunoSEQ multiplex PCR; TCRdb's copy keeps in-frame clones and lacks some. This table holds tens of thousands of clones, 92% found once. V was clipped by 6 bases and J by 9 bases, with 27 bases between them. The CDR3 has 17 residues. Germline CDR1 and CDR2: MDHEN and SYDVKM. This receptor was obtained from a female donor in good health, enrolled as a control in a pregnancy study. The sample here was CD4+ T cells from peripheral blood mononuclear cells, taken after pregnancy. J is TRBJ1-5 and V is TRBV28, with a tentative D call TRBD1 (5 bases). CDR3 loop: CASRGYRTSSPQAPQHF. CDR3 DNA sequence: TGTGCCAGCAGAGGGTACAGGACCTCGAGCCCCCAAGCGCCCCAGCATTTT.